Only a few counts were recorded for the clone carrying this T cell receptor (beta chain). The data were obtained in a study of cytomegalovirus exposure and HLA in healthy donors. The repertoire was sequenced with immunoSEQ multiplex PCR; TCRdb's copy has only in-frame clones and lacks some. This table holds 180,000 or so clones, around nine tenths found once. V was clipped by 0 bases and J by 4 bases, with 6 bases between them. This CDR3 has 13 amino acids. Germline loops: CDR1 KGHSH, CDR2 LQKENI. The source material was PBMCs. J is TRBJ2-5 and V is TRBV18; D is unresolved. The receptor was isolated from a young man in good health and CMV-seropositive. The DNA of the CDR3 is TGTGCCAGCTCACCACCGGTCAGAGAGACCCAGTACTTC. It translates to CASSPPVRETQYF.